Shown below are 10 T cell receptor beta chains from a single sample sequenced in a study of cytomegalovirus exposure and HLA in healthy donors. The study ran its PCR with 60 Vbeta and 13 Jbeta primers. Produced via immunoSEQ multiplex PCR; TCRdb's table is partial and in-frame only. The data show 150,000 to 200,000 clones, around three quarters seen once. Material: PBMCs. These receptors all come from a man aged 35 to 55 in good health and CMV-seronegative.

CDR3 sequence reads: CASSEIAGVGHTQYF. The DNA for the CDR3 is TGTGCCAGCAGTGAAATAGCGGGAGTCGGACATACGCAGTATTTT. This sequence joins TRBV2 and TRBJ2-3; 9 positions match TRBD2. Per germline, CDR1 SNHLY and CDR2 FYNNEI. The ends lost 2 bases at V and 7 bases at J; junction bases unmatched: 7. The length of the CDR3 is 15 residues.

The chain joins TRBV10-3 to TRBJ2-3; 9 nucleotides match TRBD2. Losses at the gene ends were 4 bases for V and 4 bases for J; bases not matched to a gene: 9. The CDR3 has 16 amino acids. Germline CDR1 reads ENHRY; CDR2 reads SYGVKD. CDR3 sequence reads: CAISGLAARASDTQYF. In DNA form, the CDR3 reads TGTGCCATCAGTGGACTAGCGGCCCGGGCTTCAGATACGCAGTATTTT.

V and J are TRBV5-6 and TRBJ1-5; no clear D gene. The CDR3 loop spans 14 amino acids. Trimming removed 5 bases from V and 4 bases from J, with 13 bases in between. Germline CDR1 is SGHDT and CDR2 is YYEEEE. The CDR3 reads CASRARGSNQPQHF. The CDR3 coding sequence is TGTGCCAGCAGAGCCCGGGGTTCTAATCAGCCCCAGCATTTT.

This chain connects TRBV27 to TRBJ1-1; D perhaps matches TRBD1 (6 bases). Germline V lookup: CDR1 MNHEY, CDR2 SMNVEV (reference sequence). The ends were cut back, 5 bases at V and 1 base at J, with 8 bases in the middle. The length of the CDR3 is 13 residues. The CDR3, as DNA: TGTGCCAGCAGTGCACAGGGGAACACTGAAGCTTTCTTT. This gives the protein CASSAQGNTEAFF.

In regard to this clone: The sample has other DNA sequences that encode this CDR3 too. This chain connects TRBV27 to TRBJ2-7; weak D call: TRBD1 (6 bases). V gave up 6 bases and J gave up 0 bases, with 12 bases separating them. The CDR3 length is 14 residues. The germline CDR1 and CDR2 sequences are MNHEY and SMNVEV (reference sequence). CDR3 in amino acids: CASSLTGTSYEQYF. The CDR3 DNA follows: TGTGCCAGCAGCTTGACAGGCACCTCCTACGAGCAGTACTTC.

The chain links TRBV12-5 to TRBJ2-1; 8 bases agree with TRBD1. Germline trimming cut 3 bases from V and 9 bases from J; bases unmatched to any gene: 10. CDR1 LGHNT and CDR2 FRNRAP come from the germline V gene. This CDR3 has 15 residues. CDR3 DNA sequence: TGTGCTAGTGGTTTTTCGACAGGGGCGAAGGGTGAGCAGTTCTTC. This codes for CASGFSTGAKGEQFF.

The J gene is TRBJ2-1, the V gene TRBV7-9; TRBD1 is a possible D gene (5 bases). V was trimmed by 5 bases and J by 12 bases, leaving 17 bases between them. The CDR3 extends over 13 amino acids. The germline V gene encodes CDR1 SEHNR and CDR2 FQNEAQ (reference sequence). The CDR3 loop reads CASSTRDSSRQFF. DNA of the CDR3: TGTGCCAGCAGCACCCGCGACAGCAGTCGGCAGTTCTTC. Supplemented by reference TRBV7-9 and TRBJ2-1, the full variable domain reads DTGVSQNPRHKITKRGQNVTFRCDPISEHNRLYWYRQTLGQGPEFLTYFQNEAQLEKSRLLSDRFSAERPKGSFSTLEIQRTEQGDSAMYLCASSTRDSSRQFFGPGTRLTVL.

The chain joins TRBV7-9 to TRBJ2-7, with D perhaps matching TRBD1 (5 bases). Per germline, CDR1 SEHNR and CDR2 FQNEAQ (reference sequence). Trimming took off 5 bases at V and 4 bases at J, with 21 bases between the two ends. CDR3 length: 16 amino acids. The CDR3 region has the DNA TGTGCCAGCAGCCCCGCCTCAGGCGCGTACAGGTACGAGCAGTACTTC. Translation gives CASSPASGAYRYEQYF.

The sample holds one count of this clone. The chain is built from TRBV28 and TRBJ1-2; a weak D match, TRBD1 (5 bases). V was clipped by 2 bases and J by 7 bases, with 11 bases between them. Germline V lookup: CDR1 MDHEN, CDR2 SYDVKM. CDR3 size: 13 residues. The CDR3 here is CASSLVRDSGYTF. CDR3 coding DNA: TGTGCCAGCAGTTTAGTCAGGGATAGTGGCTACACCTTC.

J is TRBJ2-1 and V is TRBV7-8, with a possible D match to TRBD2 (5 bases). Trimming stripped 5 bases from V and 13 bases from J, with 15 bases between. Germline CDR1 is SGHVS and CDR2 is FQNEAQ. This CDR3 has 12 amino acids. DNA for the CDR3: TGTGCCAGCAGCCTTCTCCGGGGTGAACAGTTCTTC. This gives the protein CASSLLRGEQFF.